The rows below give T cell receptor beta chains drawn from one sample of a study of cytomegalovirus exposure and HLA in healthy donors. This table comes from immunoSEQ multiplex PCR, and its TCRdb copy is limited to in-frame clones, with some not included. The table lists some 110,000 clones, more than 70% of them singletons, with around 1.9% in the top ten. The sample consisted of PBMCs. The source is a young man in good health and CMV-seronegative. The CDR3 runs from the conserved cysteine through the conserved F or W. The order of the fields is D gene, clone size, V gene, J gene, CDR3 DNA, CDR3 protein. A D gene is named only where the DNA matches it firmly. Clone sizes are given selectively: once, few, many, or a class where the clone is expanded.

TRBD1,once,TRBV15,TRBJ2-7,TGTGCCACCAGCAGAGGTGGGACAGGGCCCTACGAGCAGTACTTC,CATSRGGTGPYEQYF
.,.,TRBV28,TRBJ2-7,TGTGCCAGCAGTTTAGTTGAAAGACAGTTTGATACCTACGAGCAGTACTTC,CASSLVERQFDTYEQYF
TRBD2,.,TRBV27,TRBJ2-5,TGTGCCAGCAGTTTCCTAGCGGACCAAGAGACCCAGTACTTC,CASSFLADQETQYF
.,.,TRBV6-5,TRBJ1-2,TGTGCCAGCAGCCCAAACAGGAGCCGTAACTATGGCTACACCTTC,CASSPNRSRNYGYTF
TRBD2,once,TRBV10-3,TRBJ2-3,TGTGCTACTAAGGTGGGACTAGTTTTGTATACGCAGTATTTT,CATKVGLVLYTQYF
TRBD2,.,TRBV27,TRBJ2-1,TGTGCCGCCGGGACTAGCGATAGCTCCTACAATGAGCAGTTCTTC,CAAGTSDSSYNEQFF
TRBD2,.,TRBV5-1,TRBJ2-3,TGCGCCAGCAGCGTCGGACTAGCGGGAGAAGGTGGGGATACGCAGTATTTT,CASSVGLAGEGGDTQYF
.,.,TRBV2,TRBJ1-2,TGTGCCAGCAGCGAGCCGGGAAACTATGGCTACACCTTC,CASSEPGNYGYTF
TRBD2,.,TRBV7-2,TRBJ2-7,TGTGCCAGCAGCTTAGCCGGACTAGCGGGCGCCACCTACGAGCAGTACTTC,CASSLAGLAGATYEQYF
.,few,TRBV5-4,TRBJ2-7,TGTGCCAGCAGCTTAGTGGGCAGTGGCGAGCAGTACTTC,CASSLVGSGEQYF
TRBD1,.,TRBV7-9,TRBJ1-1,TGTGCCAGCAGCGAATCCAGGGGGCAGTTCACTGAAGCTTTCTTT,CASSESRGQFTEAFF
TRBD1,.,TRBV11-2,TRBJ2-5,TGTGCCAGCAGCTTAGTGGTGACAGGGGGCGCCGAGACCCAGTACTTC,CASSLVVTGGAETQYF
.,.,TRBV28,TRBJ1-1,TGTGCCAGCAGTTTAAGATTCAGAATTAACACTGAAGCTTTCTTT,CASSLRFRINTEAFF
TRBD1,once,TRBV5-1,TRBJ2-1,TGCGCCAGCAGCTTGCAGGGGGCGCGCAATGAGCAGTTCTTC,CASSLQGARNEQFF
.,few,TRBV4-1,TRBJ1-2,TGCGCCAGCAGCCAGACAGAAAACTATGGCTACACCTTC,CASSQTENYGYTF
.,.,TRBV4-1,TRBJ1-5,TGCGCCAGCAGCCAAGTAGCGGATAGCAATCAGCCCCAGCATTTT,CASSQVADSNQPQHF
.,.,TRBV7-2,TRBJ1-1,TGTGCCAGCAGCTTAGGGGGGAGGGGGACTGAAGCTTTCTTT,CASSLGGRGTEAFF
TRBD2,.,TRBV11-3,TRBJ2-1,TGTGCCAGCAGCCGAGATCGTAGCGGGATTCCCTACAATGAGCAGTTCTTC,CASSRDRSGIPYNEQFF
.,.,TRBV28,TRBJ2-7,TGTGCCAGCAGACAGGACATAAGGCTACGGTACGAGCAGTACTTC,CASRQDIRLRYEQYF
.,.,TRBV13,TRBJ1-1,TGTGCCAGCAGCTTAGCGACAGGACAACAGGGAACTGAAGCTTTCTTT,CASSLATGQQGTEAFF
TRBD2,.,TRBV28,TRBJ2-7,TGTGCCAGCAGTGGGACTAGCGGGGGATACGAGCAGTACTTC,CASSGTSGGYEQYF
TRBD1,.,TRBV11-2,TRBJ1-2,TGTGCCAGCAGCTCAAACGGACAGGCGAACGGCTACACCTTC,CASSSNGQANGYTF
TRBD1,.,TRBV4-1,TRBJ1-1,TGCGCCAGCAGCCAGATCGGGACAGCCAACACTGAAGCTTTCTTT,CASSQIGTANTEAFF
TRBD1,.,TRBV5-1,TRBJ1-1,TGCGCCAGCAGCTTCAGACAGGGGGTTGGAACTGAAGCTTTCTTT,CASSFRQGVGTEAFF
TRBD2,.,TRBV28,TRBJ2-7,TGTGCCAGCAGTTCTAGCGGACCGGCCTACGAGCAGTACTTC,CASSSSGPAYEQYF
.,once,TRBV6-6,TRBJ1-2,TGTGCCAGCAGTGACCGCCTCCTTTTGGGGCGGGGCTACACCTTC,CASSDRLLLGRGYTF
TRBD2,.,TRBV4-3,TRBJ2-1,TGCGCCAGCAGCCAAGCTTACACGGGACTAGCGGGGGCCTACAATGAGCAGTTCTTC,CASSQAYTGLAGAYNEQFF
.,.,TRBV7-2,TRBJ1-4,TGTGCCAGCAGCTTAGTAGGAGGGGCAGGTGAAAAACTGTTTTTT,CASSLVGGAGEKLFF
TRBD2,.,TRBV7-2,TRBJ2-3,TGTGCCAGCAGGACTAGCGGGGGGGCTTTAGATACGCAGTATTTT,CASRTSGGALDTQYF
.,.,TRBV27,TRBJ2-1,TGTGCCAGCAGCCCCCGGGGAATGGCCAATGAGCAGTTCTTC,CASSPRGMANEQFF
.,.,TRBV7-2,TRBJ2-7,TGTGCCAGCAGCTTATTAGGAAGCGGGCAGTACTTC,CASSLLGSGQYF
TRBD1,once,TRBV30,TRBJ2-3,TGTGCCTGGGCCAGACAGGGGTTGGGCACAGATACGCAGTATTTT,CAWARQGLGTDTQYF
.,.,TRBV19,TRBJ2-1,TGTGCCAGTTCGCAGGCCAGTGCCTACAATGAGCAGTTCTTC,CASSQASAYNEQFF
TRBD2,.,TRBV7-8,TRBJ2-7,TGTGCCAGCAGCGTGGGTGTCGCGGGGGTCTCCTACGAGCAGTACTTC,CASSVGVAGVSYEQYF
.,once,TRBV29-1,TRBJ2-7,TGCAGCGCCTACTCTGCAACGAACCCCGAGCAGTACTTC,CSAYSATNPEQYF